This T cell receptor (beta chain) was captured by sequencing in a study of blood T cells in healthy people across ages. This CDR3 is 15 amino acids long. The V gene's germline CDR1 is SGHTA and CDR2 FQGNSA. V gave up 7 bases and J gave up 2 bases; unmatched junction bases: 10. Primers used in a second PCR of roughly 7 to 12 cycles were a sample-barcoded 5' primer and a J-beta primer mix. TCRdb passed the 5' RACE reads through MiXCR, listing each CDR3 protein once. The repertoire consists of more than 800,000 distinct CDR3 sequences, with 29% occurring once and the leading ten covering 15% to 20%. This clonotype was counted many times.

Sample: blood. This sequence originates from a woman of 80 years or more in good health. This chain links TRBV7-2 with TRBJ2-7; 8 bases map to TRBD2. This chain's CDR3 is CASTPGRGVPYEQYF. CDR3 DNA sequence: TGTGCCAGCACACCGGGGCGGGGGGTTCCCTACGAGCAGTACTTC.